Each of the 16 T cell receptor beta chains below was sequenced from the same sample in a study of T cell changes during pregnancy in multiple sclerosis. Clones were sequenced by immunoSEQ multiplex PCR, and TCRdb holds only the in-frame ones, with some missing. The top ten clones hold 9% to 10% of a sample with 40,000 or so clones, around 90% of them seen once. Sequencing was performed on CD8+ T cells from peripheral blood mononuclear cells, taken in the first trimester of pregnancy. These receptors were obtained from a female donor with multiple sclerosis, enrolled in a pregnancy study.

This chain uses TRBV29-1 with TRBJ2-2; TRBD1 matches 7 bases. V trimming: 7 bases; J trimming: 4 bases; junction bases outside the gene matches: 6. Germline V gene lookup returns CDR1 SQVTM and CDR2 ANQGSEA. CDR3 length: 13 amino acids. The CDR3 spells CSAGQVPTGELFF. The CDR3, as DNA: TGCAGCGCTGGACAGGTGCCCACCGGGGAGCTGTTTTTT.

This sequence joins TRBV29-1 and TRBJ2-7, with D perhaps TRBD2 (6 bases). CDR3 length: 15 residues. Trimming stripped 3 bases from V and 4 bases from J, with 19 bases between. Germline assignment: CDR1 SQVTM and CDR2 ANQGSEA. Here the CDR3 reads CSVEFAHSGEYEQYF. Here the CDR3 DNA reads TGCAGCGTTGAGTTCGCTCATTCGGGGGAGTACGAGCAGTACTTC.

The V and J genes are TRBV6-1 and TRBJ2-7; the D gene is possibly TRBD2 (6 bases). CDR1 and CDR2 from the germline V gene are MNHNS and SASEGT. V dropped 0 bases and J dropped 3 bases, with 15 bases sitting between them. CDR3 length: 16 residues. The CDR3 DNA sequence: TGTGCCAGCAGTGAAGCGGGACTCATCCCTATCTACGAGCAGTACTTC. Its protein is CASSEAGLIPIYEQYF.

This chain uses TRBV7-8 with TRBJ2-1, with 12 bases aligning to TRBD2. Germline CDR1 reads SGHVS; CDR2 reads FQNEAQ. The V gene end was trimmed by 4 bases and the J gene end by 1 base; junction bases not matched to a gene: 2. The CDR3 totals 16 residues. CDR3 loop: CASSSLAGGSYNEQFF. DNA for the CDR3: TGTGCCAGCAGCTCACTAGCGGGGGGTTCCTACAATGAGCAGTTCTTC.

The J gene is TRBJ2-1, the V gene TRBV7-6, with TRBD2 as a possible D gene (5 bases). From germline, CDR1 is SGHVS and CDR2 FNYEAQ. With 3 bases removed from V and 0 bases from J, the gap between germline ends came to 9 bases. CDR3 length: 15 residues. The DNA of the CDR3 is TGTGCCAGCAGCTTTAGCGCCGGCTCCTACAATGAGCAGTTCTTC. Encoded protein: CASSFSAGSYNEQFF.

This clone was observed once. The chain links TRBV6-1 to TRBJ1-5, with 8 bases matching TRBD1. Germline V gene data show CDR1 as MNHNS and CDR2 as SASEGT. The CDR3 spans 15 residues. The J segment lost 6 bases and the V segment lost 5 bases, leaving 9 bases of the junction unmatched. CDR3 region: CASSTTGDNRQPQHF. CDR3 nucleotide sequence: TGTGCCAGCAGTACGACAGGGGATAATCGTCAGCCCCAGCATTTT.

This sequence joins TRBV2 and TRBJ2-3; a weak D match, TRBD1 (5 bases). Between the trimmed V and J ends, which lost 6 bases and 0 bases, there was a span of 16 bases. CDR3 size: 16 residues. CDR1 and CDR2 (germline): SNHLY, FYNNEI. DNA of the CDR3: TGTGCCAGCAGAAGACAGACCGCGGCTAGCACAGATACGCAGTATTTT. This gives the protein CASRRQTAASTDTQYF.

V is TRBV4-1 and J is TRBJ1-1; 8 nucleotides agree with TRBD1. The CDR3 extends over 17 amino acids. V lost 1 base to trimming and J lost 3 bases; unmatched junction nucleotides: 10. From germline, CDR1 is MGHRA and CDR2 YSYEKL. Here the CDR3 reads CASSQADRVTFYTEAFF. The CDR3 region has the DNA TGCGCCAGCAGCCAAGCGGACAGGGTCACCTTTTACACTGAAGCTTTCTTT.

The chain recombines TRBV27 with TRBJ2-7; 11 bases align to TRBD2. Germline lookup yields CDR1 MNHEY and CDR2 SMNVEV (reference sequence). Germline trimming cut 8 bases from V and 3 bases from J; bases unmatched to any gene: 6. CDR3 size: 14 residues. For the CDR3, the DNA is TGTGCCAGCGGGCCCGGGACTAGCGGCTACGAGCAGTACTTC. It translates to CASGPGTSGYEQYF.

J is TRBJ1-1 and V is TRBV4-3, with 9 bases lining up with TRBD1. Germline loops: CDR1 LGHNA, CDR2 YSLEER. The CDR3 contains 15 residues. The V gene end was trimmed by 1 base and the J gene end by 1 base; junction bases not matched to a gene: 1. CDR3: CASSQAGQGNTEAFF. DNA of the CDR3: TGCGCCAGCAGCCAAGCGGGACAGGGGAACACTGAAGCTTTCTTT.

The chain couples TRBV27 to TRBJ2-7, with 10 bases fitting TRBD1. The germline CDR1 and CDR2 sequences are MNHEY and SMNVEV (reference sequence). Losses at the gene ends were 2 bases for V and 6 bases for J; bases not matched to a gene: 4. This CDR3 is 14 amino acids long. DNA for the CDR3: TGTGCCAGCAGTTTAGGGGGGACAGGGGCCGAGCAGTACTTC. It translates to CASSLGGTGAEQYF.

The gene calls are TRBV12-5 and TRBJ1-2, with D possibly matching TRBD1 (6 bases). The germline gives CDR1 LGHNT, CDR2 FRNRAP. The CDR3 covers 14 residues. V dropped 0 bases and J dropped 8 bases, with 13 bases sitting between them. The CDR3 protein is CASGLVQGLGGYTF. The CDR3 nucleotides read TGTGCTAGTGGTTTGGTACAGGGTTTGGGGGGCTACACCTTC.

The rearrangement links TRBV6-5 to TRBJ1-1; possible D gene TRBD1, 6 bases. The CDR3 sequence is 13 residues long. Trimming took off 4 bases at V and 5 bases at J, with 11 bases between the two ends. The germline V gene encodes CDR1 MNHEY and CDR2 SVGAGI. CDR3 protein: CASSLGAWTEAFF. In nucleotides, the CDR3 is TGTGCCAGCAGTTTGGGGGCGTGGACTGAAGCTTTCTTT.

The CDR3: CSASRGTEQFF. DNA for the CDR3: TGCAGTGCGTCGCGGGGGACTGAGCAGTTCTTC. The gene calls are TRBV20-1 and TRBJ2-1, with TRBD2 matching 7 bases. The J segment lost 9 bases and the V segment lost 6 bases, leaving 5 bases of the junction unmatched. The CDR3 runs to 11 residues. Germline CDR1 is DFQATT and CDR2 is SNEGSKA (reference sequence).

This rearrangement joins TRBV29-1 to TRBJ1-2; TRBD1 might be the D (6 bases). The CDR3 has 11 residues. V was cut by 4 bases and J by 6 bases, with 9 bases left in between. Germline V gives CDR1 SQVTM, CDR2 ANQGSEA. The CDR3 nucleotides read TGCAGCGTTGTATCAGGGGATGGCTACACCTTC. It specifies CSVVSGDGYTF.

The chain employs TRBV19 and TRBJ2-7; TRBD2 might be the D (7 bases). V lost 4 bases, J lost 3 bases, and 16 bases lay in between. CDR3 length: 15 residues. Germline V gives CDR1 LNHDA, CDR2 SQIVND (reference sequence). CDR3: CASSKGGGARYEQYF. The CDR3 DNA reads as TGTGCCAGTAGTAAGGGAGGGGGGGCCCGCTACGAGCAGTACTTC.